The clone carrying this T cell receptor beta chain is a singleton in its sample. This sample was included in a study of T cell clones after liver transplantation. Germline CDR1 is SGHNT and CDR2 is YENEEA. The CDR3 runs to 16 residues. V lost 4 bases to trimming and J lost 1 base, with 16 bases between them. Method: immunoSEQ multiplex PCR; TCRdb's copy keeps in-frame clones and lacks some. The table shows some 120,000 clones, with about nine tenths occurring only once. Material: CD4+ T cells from blood, obtained 12 months after liver transplant. J is TRBJ1-1 and V is TRBV11-3; D ambiguous. The TCR was taken from a human patient who received a liver transplant. The graft donor may have given rise to some T cells. The CDR3 loop is CASSSPGVTGNTEAFF. Here the CDR3 DNA reads TGTGCCAGCAGCTCCCCCGGGGTAACGGGGAACACTGAAGCTTTCTTT.